This TCR beta chain was identified during a study of cytomegalovirus exposure and HLA in healthy donors. The PCR ran on 60 Vbeta and 13 Jbeta primers. The assay was immunoSEQ multiplex PCR, and TCRdb's table has in-frame clones only and misses some. The sample's table shows tens of thousands of clones. Trimming took 3 bases from V and 5 from J; bases not matched to a gene: 22. Germline lookup yields CDR1 SQVTM and CDR2 ANQGSEA. The CDR3 loop spans 19 amino acids. This TCR was recovered from a woman aged 25 to 39 in good health and CMV-seronegative. This chain links TRBV29-1 with TRBJ1-2; 9 bases map to TRBD1. The sample comprised PBMCs. The CDR3 sequence: CSVDELGARGQGSSYGYTF. The CDR3 region has the DNA TGCAGCGTTGACGAGCTCGGGGCCCGGGGACAGGGATCTTCGTATGGCTACACCTTC.